This TCR beta chain derives from a study of T cells after yellow fever vaccination. Study-level results: Though weaker, the secondary response peaked faster, on day 5 versus 15. There was a possibility that FACS-sorted repertoires contained abundant clonotypes contaminating from the bulk population. Subsequent booster samples again held most clones from primary vaccination (96% CD4, 85% to 90% CD8).

They built TCR cDNA with 5'RACE template switching, a step that put in a universal primer site and UMIs. TCRdb itself ran the 5' RACE reads through MiXCR, one entry per CDR3 protein. The sample yields 200,000 or so distinct CDR3 sequences, roughly 6.2% seen once. V was clipped by 10 bases and J by 0 bases; unmatched bases: 9. The CDR3 sequence is 15 residues long. Germline V gene sequence: CDR1 ENHRY, CDR2 SYGVKD. In regard to this clonotype: Its antigen remains unknown.

The chain couples TRBV10-3 to TRBJ2-7; 10 nucleotides match TRBD2. The receptor was isolated from a man aged 30-40 years who received the YFV17D yellow fever vaccine. Material: CD4+ T cells sorted from PBMCs, obtained on the day of the yellow fever booster vaccination. The CDR3 bases are TGTGCCACCGCTCCGGGGACTAGCGCCTCCTACGAGCAGTACTTC. It translates to CATAPGTSASYEQYF.